These 2 T cell receptor beta chains came from one sample sequenced in a study of OX40 agonist ivuxolimab in advanced cancers. TCRdb's table, derived via immunoSEQ multiplex PCR, lists solely in-frame clones and lacks some. The sample lists approximately 41,000 clones; 89% were seen once. Source: CD4+ or CD8+ T cells sorted from blood, taken in a trial of the OX40 agonist ivuxolimab. Source of these receptors: an adult with an advanced solid tumor such as melanoma, head and neck, liver or kidney cancer.

This chain connects TRBV6-5 to TRBJ1-1; weak D call: TRBD1 (6 bases). The CDR3 has 13 amino acids. The germline V and J ends were trimmed by 5 bases and 3 bases, with 10 bases remaining between them. Germline V gives CDR1 MNHEY, CDR2 SVGAGI. CDR3 nucleotide sequence: TGTGCCAGCAGTCAACACAGGGACACTGAAGCTTTCTTT. It codes for CASSQHRDTEAFF.

The genes are TRBV7-2 and TRBJ1-4, with D perhaps matching TRBD1 (5 bases). The CDR3 runs 15 residues. Germline CDR1 SGHTA, CDR2 FQGNSA. V lost 3 bases and J 7 bases, leaving 15 bases between the germline ends. The CDR3 sequence: CASSFNGGSGEKLFF. The CDR3 region has the DNA TGTGCCAGCAGCTTCAATGGGGGATCCGGTGAAAAACTGTTTTTT.